This T cell receptor beta chain was captured by sequencing in a study of PD-L1 blockade in urothelial cancer. Some clones are missing from TCRdb's copy, which holds only in-frame ones; the method was immunoSEQ multiplex PCR. The data show under 150,000 clones, with 85% to 90% seen just once and 1.5% to 2% held by the top ten. The CDR3 covers 15 residues. V trimming: 7 bases; J trimming: 2 bases; junction bases outside the gene matches: 11. In germline, CDR1 is MDHEN, CDR2 SYDVKM. Documented time point: peripheral blood 6 weeks after treatment start. Specimen: PBMCs, collected around atezolizumab (anti-PD-L1) treatment. This TCR came from a man aged 60-69 years with urothelial cancer. This rearrangement joins TRBV28 to TRBJ2-7, with 7 bases identical to TRBD1. CDR3 sequence reads: CASNLGMDRPYEQYF. In nucleotides, the CDR3 is TGTGCCAGCAACTTGGGGATGGACAGGCCCTACGAGCAGTACTTC.